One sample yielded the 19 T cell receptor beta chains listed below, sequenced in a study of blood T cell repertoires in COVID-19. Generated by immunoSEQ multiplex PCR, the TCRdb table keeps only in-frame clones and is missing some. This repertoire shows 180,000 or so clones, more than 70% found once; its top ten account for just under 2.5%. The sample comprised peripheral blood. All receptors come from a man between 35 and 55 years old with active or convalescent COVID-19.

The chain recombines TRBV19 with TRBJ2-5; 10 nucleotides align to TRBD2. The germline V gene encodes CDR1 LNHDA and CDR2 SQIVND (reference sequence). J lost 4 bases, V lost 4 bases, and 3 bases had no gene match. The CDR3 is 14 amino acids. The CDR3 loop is CASSTLAGRETQYF. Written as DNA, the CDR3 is TGTGCCAGTAGTACACTAGCGGGGCGAGAGACCCAGTACTTC.

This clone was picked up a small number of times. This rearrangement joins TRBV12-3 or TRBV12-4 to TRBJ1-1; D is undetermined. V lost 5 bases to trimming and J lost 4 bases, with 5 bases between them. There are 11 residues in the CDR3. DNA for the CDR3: TGTGCCAGCAGTGAGGGCACTGAAGCTTTCTTT. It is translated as CASSEGTEAFF.

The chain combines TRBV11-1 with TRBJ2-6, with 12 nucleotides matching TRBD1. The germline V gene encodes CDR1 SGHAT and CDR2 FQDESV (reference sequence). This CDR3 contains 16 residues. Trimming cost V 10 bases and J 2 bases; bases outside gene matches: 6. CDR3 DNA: TGTGCCACGGGGACAGGGGGCGCTACTGGGGCCAACGTCCTGACTTTC. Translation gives CATGTGGATGANVLTF.

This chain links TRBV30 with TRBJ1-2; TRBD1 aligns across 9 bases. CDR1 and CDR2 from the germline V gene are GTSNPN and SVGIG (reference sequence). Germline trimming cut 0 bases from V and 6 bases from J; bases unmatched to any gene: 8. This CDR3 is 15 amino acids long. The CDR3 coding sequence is TGTGCCTGGAGTGTACGAGGACAGGGGTGGGATGGCTACACCTTC. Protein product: CAWSVRGQGWDGYTF.

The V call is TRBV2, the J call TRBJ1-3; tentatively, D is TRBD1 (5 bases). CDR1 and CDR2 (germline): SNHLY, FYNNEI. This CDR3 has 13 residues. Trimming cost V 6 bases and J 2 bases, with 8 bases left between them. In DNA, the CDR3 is TGTGCCAGCAGAGGGGAGGCTGGAAACACCATATATTTT. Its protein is CASRGEAGNTIYF. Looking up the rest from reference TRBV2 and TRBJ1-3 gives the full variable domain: EPEVTQTPSHQVTQMGQEVILRCVPISNHLYFYWYRQILGQKVEFLVSFYNNEISEKSEIFDDQFSVERPDGSNFTLKIRSTKLEDSAMYFCASRGEAGNTIYFGEGSWLTVV.

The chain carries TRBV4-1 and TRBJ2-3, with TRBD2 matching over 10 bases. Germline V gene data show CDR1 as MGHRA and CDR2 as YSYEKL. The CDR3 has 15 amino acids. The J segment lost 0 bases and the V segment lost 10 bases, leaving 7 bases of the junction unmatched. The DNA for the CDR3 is TGCGCCACCGCTTCACTAGCGGGGAGCACAGATACGCAGTATTTT. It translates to CATASLAGSTDTQYF.

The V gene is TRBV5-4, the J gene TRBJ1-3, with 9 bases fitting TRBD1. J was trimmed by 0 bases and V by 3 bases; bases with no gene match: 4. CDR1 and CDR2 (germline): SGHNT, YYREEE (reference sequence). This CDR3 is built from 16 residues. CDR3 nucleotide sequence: TGTGCCAGCAGCTATACAGGGGGCGGCTCTGGAAACACCATATATTTT. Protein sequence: CASSYTGGGSGNTIYF.

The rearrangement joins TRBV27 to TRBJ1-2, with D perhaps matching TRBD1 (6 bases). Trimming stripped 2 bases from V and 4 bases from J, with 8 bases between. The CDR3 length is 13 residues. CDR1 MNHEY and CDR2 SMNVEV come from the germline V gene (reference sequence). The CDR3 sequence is CASSLTRGYGYTF. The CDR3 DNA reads TGTGCCAGCAGTTTAACCAGGGGCTATGGCTACACCTTC.

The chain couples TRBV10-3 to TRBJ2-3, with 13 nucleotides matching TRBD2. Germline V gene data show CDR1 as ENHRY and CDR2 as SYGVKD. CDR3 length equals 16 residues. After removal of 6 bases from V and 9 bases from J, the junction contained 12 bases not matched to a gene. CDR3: CAIRVTSGGPPSTQYF. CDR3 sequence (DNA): TGTGCCATCAGGGTGACTAGCGGGGGGCCCCCCTCCACGCAGTATTTT.

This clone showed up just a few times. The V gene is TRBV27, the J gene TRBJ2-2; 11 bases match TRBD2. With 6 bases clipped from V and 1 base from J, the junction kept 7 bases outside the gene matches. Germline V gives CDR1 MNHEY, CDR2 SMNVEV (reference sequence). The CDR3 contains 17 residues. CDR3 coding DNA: TGTGCCAGCAGAATAAGCACTAGCGGGGGGAACACCGGGGAGCTGTTTTTT. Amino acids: CASRISTSGGNTGELFF.

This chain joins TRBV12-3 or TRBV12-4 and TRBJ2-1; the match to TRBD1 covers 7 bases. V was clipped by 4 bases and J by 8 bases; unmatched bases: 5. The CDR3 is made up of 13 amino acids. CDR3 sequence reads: CASSSTGRDEQFF. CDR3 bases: TGTGCCAGCAGTTCGACAGGGCGAGATGAGCAGTTCTTC.

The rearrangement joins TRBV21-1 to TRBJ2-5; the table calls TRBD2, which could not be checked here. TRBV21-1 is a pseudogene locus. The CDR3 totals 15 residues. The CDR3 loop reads CASRMVAGGRETQYF. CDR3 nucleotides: TGTGCCAGCAGAATGGTAGCGGGGGGGCGGGAGACCCAGTACTTC.

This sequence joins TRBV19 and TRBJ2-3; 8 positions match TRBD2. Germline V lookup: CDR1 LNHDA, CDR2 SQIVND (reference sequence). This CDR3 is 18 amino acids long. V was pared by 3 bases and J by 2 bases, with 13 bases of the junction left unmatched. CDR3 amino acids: CASSISSGGYTSTDTQYF. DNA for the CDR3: TGTGCCAGTAGTATCTCCAGCGGGGGTTATACTTCCACAGATACGCAGTATTTT.

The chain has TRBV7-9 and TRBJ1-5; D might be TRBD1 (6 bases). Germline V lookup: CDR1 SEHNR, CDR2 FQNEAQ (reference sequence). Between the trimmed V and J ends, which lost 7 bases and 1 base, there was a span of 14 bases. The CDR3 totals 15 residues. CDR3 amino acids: CASTSSGASNQPQHF. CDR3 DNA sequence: TGTGCCAGCACCTCCTCAGGGGCCAGCAATCAGCCCCAGCATTTT.

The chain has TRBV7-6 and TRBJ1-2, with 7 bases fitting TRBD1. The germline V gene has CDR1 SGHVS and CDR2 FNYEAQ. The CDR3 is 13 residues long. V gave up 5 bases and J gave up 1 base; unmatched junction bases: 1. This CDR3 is CASSRDSNYGYTF. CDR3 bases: TGTGCCAGCAGCCGGGACAGTAACTATGGCTACACCTTC.

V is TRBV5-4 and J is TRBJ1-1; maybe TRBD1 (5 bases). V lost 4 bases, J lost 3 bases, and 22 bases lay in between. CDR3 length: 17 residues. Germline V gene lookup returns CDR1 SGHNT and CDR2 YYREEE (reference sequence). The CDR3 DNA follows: TGTGCCAGCAGCCCCAGGGTCGGTGGGGGGGTAGACACTGAAGCTTTCTTT. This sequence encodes CASSPRVGGGVDTEAFF.

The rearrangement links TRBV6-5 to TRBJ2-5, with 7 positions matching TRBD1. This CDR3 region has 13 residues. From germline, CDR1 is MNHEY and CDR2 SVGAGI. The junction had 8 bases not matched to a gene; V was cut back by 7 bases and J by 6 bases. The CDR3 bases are TGTGCCAGCACTATAGACAGGGAAAAGACCCAGTACTTC. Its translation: CASTIDREKTQYF.

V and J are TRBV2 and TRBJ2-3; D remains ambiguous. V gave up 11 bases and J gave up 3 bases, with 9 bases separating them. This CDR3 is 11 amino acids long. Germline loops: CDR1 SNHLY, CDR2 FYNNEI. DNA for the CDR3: TGTGCCCGAGGTAGGACAGATACGCAGTATTTT. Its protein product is CARGRTDTQYF.

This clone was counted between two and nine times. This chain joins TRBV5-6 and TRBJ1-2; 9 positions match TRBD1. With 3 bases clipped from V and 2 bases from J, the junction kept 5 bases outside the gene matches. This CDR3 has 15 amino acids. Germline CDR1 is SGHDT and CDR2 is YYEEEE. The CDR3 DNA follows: TGTGCCAGCAGCTCTCCGGGACAGGGAAACTATGGCTACACCTTC. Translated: CASSSPGQGNYGYTF.